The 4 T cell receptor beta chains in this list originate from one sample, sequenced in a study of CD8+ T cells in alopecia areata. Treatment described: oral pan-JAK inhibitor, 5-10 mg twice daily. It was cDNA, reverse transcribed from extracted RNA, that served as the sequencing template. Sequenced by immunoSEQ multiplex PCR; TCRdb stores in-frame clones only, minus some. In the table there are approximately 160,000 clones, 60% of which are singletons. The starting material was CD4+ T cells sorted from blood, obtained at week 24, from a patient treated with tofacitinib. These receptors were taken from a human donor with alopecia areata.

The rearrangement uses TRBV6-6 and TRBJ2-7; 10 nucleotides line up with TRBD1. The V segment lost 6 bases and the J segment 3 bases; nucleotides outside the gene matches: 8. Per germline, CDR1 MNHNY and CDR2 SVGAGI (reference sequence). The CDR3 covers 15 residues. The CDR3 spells CASSTGTGEVYEQYF. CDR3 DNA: TGTGCCAGCAGCACTGGGACAGGGGAAGTCTACGAGCAGTACTTC.

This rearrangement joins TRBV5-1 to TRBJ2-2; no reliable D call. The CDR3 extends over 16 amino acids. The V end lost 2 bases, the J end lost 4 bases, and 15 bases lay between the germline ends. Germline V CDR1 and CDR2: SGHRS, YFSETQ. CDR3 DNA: TGCGCCAGCAGCTTTGGTGGGCAGACGAGCACCGGGGAGCTGTTTTTT. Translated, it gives CASSFGGQTSTGELFF.

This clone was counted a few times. CDR3 sequence reads: CASSPKTRAFF. As DNA, the CDR3 is TGTGCCAGCAGCCCAAAGACAAGAGCTTTCTTT. This chain connects TRBV7-2 to TRBJ1-1; no firm D call. In germline, CDR1 is SGHTA, CDR2 FQGNSA. Trimming removed 5 bases from V and 10 bases from J, with 11 bases in between. There are 11 residues in the CDR3.

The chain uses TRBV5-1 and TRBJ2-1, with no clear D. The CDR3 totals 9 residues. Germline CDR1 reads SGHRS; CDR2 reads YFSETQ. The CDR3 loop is CVTSNEQFF. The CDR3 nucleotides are TGCGTCACCTCGAATGAGCAGTTCTTC.